This TCR beta chain was recovered during a study of regulatory T cells in long-lasting Graves disease. Trimming cost V 5 bases and J 9 bases; bases outside gene matches: 12. This CDR3 has 16 amino acids. Looked up from germline, CDR1 is MDHEN and CDR2 is SYDVKM. Arm-PCR of CDR3 regions and iRepertoire HTBI primers were used to build TCR beta libraries. TCRdb used MiXCR to reprocess the multiplex PCR reads, holding one entry per CDR3 protein. The sample holds 350,000 to 550,000 distinct CDR3 sequences, approximately 15% seen once. Time point here: newly diagnosed GD, antithyroid drugs for less than 3 months. With RNA extracted from PBMCs as input, the TCR library was made. A further study also used this sample, focusing on T cells in Graves' hyperthyroidism and ophthalmopathy.

This chain connects TRBV28 to TRBJ1-5, with TRBD1 matching over 11 bases. The TCR was taken from a woman between 45 and 65 years old with Graves disease. The sample in question was peripheral blood mononuclear cells (PBMCs), obtained at new diagnosis, from a patient treated with antithyroid drugs. The CDR3 loop is CASSPTGTGGFSPQHF. Here the CDR3 DNA reads TGTGCCAGCAGTCCCACCGGGACAGGGGGTTTTTCGCCCCAGCATTTT.